Presented here are 21 T cell receptor beta chains from one specimen sequenced in a study of T cell responses to AZD1222 COVID-19 vaccine. Profiling relied on immunoSEQ multiplex PCR, and the TCRdb table lists in-frame clones only, not all of them. The sample consists of tens of thousands of clones, around nine tenths of them appearing once. The specimen was peripheral blood, collected 28 days after the second AZD1222 dose. The receptors were gathered from an adult who received the AZD1222 COVID-19 vaccine.

The chain has TRBV21-1 and TRBJ1-2. TRBV21-1 is a listed pseudogene. This CDR3 has 12 amino acids. CDR3 protein: CASGPANYGYTF. For the CDR3, the DNA is TGTGCCAGCGGACCCGCTAACTATGGCTACACCTTC.

The gene calls are TRBV5-4 and TRBJ1-1; D is perhaps TRBD1 (5 bases). The germline V gene has CDR1 SGHNT and CDR2 YYREEE (reference sequence). The CDR3 extends over 13 amino acids. V lost 6 bases and J lost 5, with 14 bases in between. The CDR3 DNA sequence: TGTGCCAGCACACGGTGGGGGGGAACTGAAGCTTTCTTT. It codes for CASTRWGGTEAFF.

This clone was seen more than once but under ten times. The V and J genes are TRBV6-5 and TRBJ1-4, with D possibly being TRBD1 (5 bases). The CDR3 extends over 16 amino acids. CDR1 and CDR2 (germline): MNHEY, SVGAGI. The V and J ends lost 2 bases and 3 bases respectively, with 13 bases between them. The CDR3 loop reads CASSYAKAGPNEKLFF. CDR3 sequence (DNA): TGTGCCAGCAGTTACGCGAAGGCAGGGCCTAATGAAAAACTGTTTTTT.

The chain couples TRBV5-1 to TRBJ1-4; 7 nucleotides match TRBD1. Germline CDR1 reads SGHRS; CDR2 reads YFSETQ. With 0 bases clipped from V and 5 bases from J, the junction kept 4 bases outside the gene matches. CDR3 length equals 15 residues. The CDR3: CASSLEGQQNEKLFF. CDR3 DNA: TGCGCCAGCAGCTTGGAGGGACAGCAAAATGAAAAACTGTTTTTT.

The CDR3 protein is CASSLGRQETQYF. DNA of the CDR3: TGTGCCAGCAGTTTAGGTAGACAAGAGACCCAGTACTTC. The chain uses TRBV12-3 or TRBV12-4 and TRBJ2-5; the D is unclear. There are 13 residues in the CDR3. The V gene lost 1 base and the J gene lost 2 bases, with 5 bases spanning the gap.

A single count supports this clone. V and J are TRBV12-3 or TRBV12-4 and TRBJ1-3; D not resolved. The CDR3 runs 13 residues. V gave up 2 bases and J gave up 0 bases, with 2 bases separating them. This chain's CDR3 is CASSLSSGNTIYF. The CDR3 nucleotides are TGTGCCAGCAGTTTAAGCTCTGGAAACACCATATATTTT.

This clone was observed a single time. The chain combines TRBV11-2 with TRBJ1-1, with D uncertain. Trimming cost V 0 bases and J 11 bases, with 13 bases left between them. The CDR3 length is 13 residues. CDR1 is SGHAT, CDR2 FQNNGV, per germline. CDR3 nucleotides: TGTGCCAGCAGCTTAGAAGGTGTGGGGAAGGCTTTCTTT. Translation gives CASSLEGVGKAFF.

The rearrangement uses TRBV5-1 and TRBJ2-7, with 7 nucleotides matching TRBD1. The CDR3 sequence is 15 residues long. Germline values: CDR1 SGHRS, CDR2 YFSETQ. Trimming cost V 0 bases and J 2 bases; bases outside gene matches: 5. CDR3 amino acids: CASSLGPDRTYEQYF. DNA for the CDR3: TGCGCCAGCAGCTTGGGGCCGGACAGGACCTACGAGCAGTACTTC.

CDR3 in amino acids: CASSPDPTGGGSPLHF. The CDR3 nucleotides are TGTGCCAGCAGCCCTGACCCTACAGGGGGCGGTTCACCCCTCCACTTT. This chain connects TRBV6-2 or TRBV6-3 to TRBJ1-6, with 9 bases matching TRBD1. CDR3 size: 16 residues. In germline, CDR1 is MNHEY, CDR2 SVGEGT. V lost 6 bases, J lost 9 bases, and 12 bases stayed unmatched.

CDR3 protein: CASSLWSRGVSNEQFF. CDR3 nucleotide sequence: TGTGCCAGCAGCTTGTGGTCGCGGGGGGTAAGCAATGAGCAGTTCTTC. The V and J genes are TRBV7-8 and TRBJ2-1, with 8 bases fitting TRBD2. The CDR3 is 16 amino acids. Germline loops: CDR1 SGHVS, CDR2 FQNEAQ. The V gene end was trimmed by 3 bases and the J gene end by 6 bases; junction bases not matched to a gene: 10. Combining the CDR3 with reference TRBV7-8 and TRBJ2-1 gives the whole variable domain GAGVSQSPRYKVAKRGQDVALRCDPISGHVSLFWYQQALGQGPEFLTYFQNEAQLDKSGLPSDRFFAERPEGSVSTLKIQRTQQEDSAVYLCASSLWSRGVSNEQFFGPGTRLTVL.

The rearrangement uses TRBV28 and TRBJ2-3, with 11 positions matching TRBD2. This CDR3 spans 17 amino acids. Germline loops: CDR1 MDHEN, CDR2 SYDVKM. The junction had 9 bases not matched to a gene; V was cut back by 5 bases and J by 2 bases. Here the CDR3 reads CASSLTIAGGVTDTQYF. The CDR3 DNA is TGTGCCAGCAGTCTTACAATAGCGGGAGGGGTCACAGATACGCAGTATTTT.

The V and J genes are TRBV5-6 and TRBJ2-7; the D gene is possibly TRBD2 (5 bases). The CDR3 is 14 residues long. V lost 4 bases, J lost 3 bases, and 14 bases lay in between. The V gene's germline CDR1 is SGHDT and CDR2 YYEEEE. CDR3 nucleotide sequence: TGTGCCAGCAGCCCCCCCGGGGAAGGCTACGAGCAGTACTTC. It is translated as CASSPPGEGYEQYF.

This clone appeared once. This chain joins TRBV21-1 and TRBJ2-2; TRBD2 reflects the table's D call only, with no check against the DNA. TRBV21-1 is shown as a pseudogene. The CDR3 covers 18 residues. As DNA, the CDR3 is TGTGCCGCTACAAAGCTAGCGGGAGGGCCTAGGGGAACCGGGGAGCTGTTTTTT. Its protein is CAATKLAGGPRGTGELFF.

The chain combines TRBV7-8 with TRBJ1-5, with 7 nucleotides matching TRBD1. V was pared by 5 bases and J by 0 bases, with 7 bases of the junction left unmatched. Germline V gene data show CDR1 as SGHVS and CDR2 as FQNEAQ. The CDR3 totals 16 residues. The CDR3 protein is CASSLIGQASNQPQHF. DNA of the CDR3: TGTGCCAGCAGCCTTATCGGACAGGCTAGCAATCAGCCCCAGCATTTT.

This rearrangement joins TRBV6-5 to TRBJ2-3; 10 bases line up with TRBD2. This CDR3 has 15 residues. Trimming took 7 bases from V and 3 from J; bases not matched to a gene: 7. Germline values: CDR1 MNHEY, CDR2 SVGAGI. CDR3 coding DNA: TGTGCCAGCAACCGAGCGGGGGGGCCTACAGATACGCAGTATTTT. Its translation is CASNRAGGPTDTQYF.

This clone appeared a single time. The chain has TRBV27 and TRBJ2-7; 8 positions agree with TRBD2. V lost 8 bases and J lost 0; bases outside the gene matches: 6. Germline V gene sequence: CDR1 MNHEY, CDR2 SMNVEV (reference sequence). This CDR3 contains 14 residues. CDR3 sequence: CASQRGGPSYEQYF. As DNA, the CDR3 is TGTGCCAGCCAACGGGGGGGCCCCTCCTACGAGCAGTACTTC.

This clone was recorded once. The chain employs TRBV4-1 and TRBJ2-2; TRBD1 or TRBD2 may be the D gene (5 bases each). This CDR3 region has 14 residues. CDR1 and CDR2 from the germline V gene are MGHRA and YSYEKL. Trimming took off 0 bases at V and 6 bases at J, with 8 bases between the two ends. CDR3 nucleotide sequence: TGCGCCAGCAGCCAAGATAGGGACCCCGGGGAGCTGTTTTTT. This sequence encodes CASSQDRDPGELFF.

The gene calls are TRBV5-1 and TRBJ2-3; TRBD1 might be the D (8 bases). Germline V gene lookup returns CDR1 SGHRS and CDR2 YFSETQ. This CDR3 has 16 amino acids. The germline V and J ends were trimmed by 4 bases and 4 bases, with 19 bases remaining between them. CDR3 amino acids: CASSPDGQGGADTQYF. CDR3 bases: TGCGCCAGCAGCCCAGACGGACAGGGAGGGGCAGATACGCAGTATTTT.

The chain joins TRBV6-5 to TRBJ1-6, with TRBD1 matching over 7 bases. CDR3 length equals 16 residues. J was trimmed by 7 bases and V by 4 bases; bases with no gene match: 10. CDR1 is MNHEY, CDR2 SVGAGI, per germline. The CDR3 spells CASSFLPTGRNSPLHF. CDR3 nucleotides: TGTGCCAGCAGTTTCCTCCCGACAGGGCGGAATTCACCCCTCCACTTT.

CDR3: CASSTRQRRHEQYF. The CDR3 DNA is TGTGCCAGTAGTACCAGACAGCGGAGGCACGAGCAGTACTTC. J is TRBJ2-7 and V is TRBV19, with D tentatively TRBD1 or TRBD2 (5 bases each). The CDR3 consists of 14 residues. CDR1 and CDR2 from the germline V gene are LNHDA and SQIVND (reference sequence). V was cut by 4 bases and J by 5 bases, with 15 bases left in between. The full variable domain, with the rest looked up from reference TRBV19 and TRBJ2-7, is DGGITQSPKYLFRKEGQNVTLSCEQNLNHDAMYWYRQDPGQGLRLIYYSQIVNDFQKGDIAEGYSVSREKKESFPLTVTSAQKNPTAFYLCASSTRQRRHEQYFGPGTRLTVT.

This clone occurred a few times. This rearrangement joins TRBV28 to TRBJ2-1, with D possibly matching TRBD1 (6 bases). CDR3 size: 15 residues. Germline V lookup: CDR1 MDHEN, CDR2 SYDVKM. Trimming left V 5 bases short and J 6 bases short, with 17 bases between. CDR3 amino acids: CASSRTGIRTNEQFF. In DNA, the CDR3 is TGTGCCAGCAGTCGTACAGGGATTAGGACCAATGAGCAGTTCTTC.